This TCR beta chain derives from a study of OX40 agonist ivuxolimab in advanced cancers. Study overall: The group had a mean age of around 60 years, ranged from roughly 20 to 80, and was around 82% male.

This table comes from immunoSEQ multiplex PCR, and its TCRdb copy is limited to in-frame clones, with some not included. The sample carries approximately 65,000 clones, around nine tenths recorded once. About this clone itself: The antigen is not known.

The CDR3 is 15 amino acids. Germline CDR1 LGHNT, CDR2 FRNRAP. Losses at the gene ends were 6 bases for V and 4 bases for J; bases not matched to a gene: 5. No patient had autoimmune disease or received systemic immunosuppression. Peripheral blood came from all dose cohorts at three timepoints. Findings and caveats of the study: Some of the lowest clonal expansion was seen in partial responders at 0.1-3.0 mg/kg.

The rearrangement joins TRBV12-5 to TRBJ2-3, with 12 bases matching TRBD2. This clonotype was obtained from an adult with an advanced solid tumor such as melanoma, head and neck, liver or kidney cancer. The material was CD4+ or CD8+ T cells sorted from blood, obtained in a trial of the OX40 agonist ivuxolimab. Here the CDR3 reads CASGGLAGVADTQYF. CDR3 nucleotides: TGTGCTAGTGGGGGACTAGCGGGTGTTGCAGATACGCAGTATTTT.